A selection of T cell receptor beta chains follows, all from one sample in a study of radiation and T cells in renal cell carcinoma. Profiled with immunoSEQ multiplex PCR; TCRdb holds only in-frame clones, not every one. Among tens of thousands of clones listed, around 85% were seen once. The sample in question was blood, obtained from a patient whose treatment included radiotherapy and nephrectomy. These receptors all stem from a middle-aged man with renal cell carcinoma. The CDR3 runs from the conserved cysteine through the conserved F or W. The order of the fields is D gene, J gene, clone size, V gene, CDR3 protein, CDR3 DNA. D genes are given only for firm matches. Clone size is shown for a subset of rows, as once, few, many or a class of expanded clone.

TRBD1,TRBJ1-1,NA,TRBV10-1,CASSHGGRQGAESEAFF,TGCGCCAGCAGTCATGGGGGAAGACAGGGGGCGGAAAGTGAAGCTTTCTTT
NA,TRBJ2-7,once,TRBV10-1,CASSPTGNYEQYF,TGCGCCAGCAGTCCAACAGGGAACTACGAGCAGTACTTC
TRBD2,TRBJ2-2,NA,TRBV4-1,CASSQRAGVNTGELFF,TGCGCCAGCAGCCAACGAGCGGGGGTGAACACCGGGGAGCTGTTTTTT
TRBD2,TRBJ2-3,once,TRBV30,CAWSTRRGGLTDTQYF,TGTGCCTGGAGTACCCGGCGGGGGGGACTCACAGATACGCAGTATTTT
NA,TRBJ1-1,NA,TRBV25-1,CASRDFLNTEAFF,TGTGCCAGCAGGGATTTCCTGAACACTGAAGCTTTCTTT
TRBD1,TRBJ2-7,NA,TRBV6-5,CASSSTLTGPEQYF,TGTGCCAGCAGTTCTACTCTGACAGGGCCCGAGCAGTACTTC
TRBD1,TRBJ1-1,NA,TRBV6-4,CASKSDRGNTEAFF,TGTGCCAGCAAATCGGACAGGGGTAACACTGAAGCTTTCTTT
NA,TRBJ2-2,NA,TRBV19,CASTSIGTGTGELFF,TGTGCCAGTACATCCATCGGGACGGGCACCGGGGAGCTGTTTTTT
NA,TRBJ2-5,NA,TRBV7-3,CASSLARLGTQYF,TGTGCCAGCAGCTTAGCCCGCTTGGGGACCCAGTACTTC
NA,TRBJ2-7,NA,TRBV29-1,CSVEGQHYEQYF,TGCAGCGTTGAAGGCCAACACTACGAGCAGTACTTC
NA,TRBJ2-3,NA,TRBV7-6,CASSLIRTAGGTQYF,TGTGCCAGCAGCTTGATTCGGACTGCTGGGGGTACGCAGTATTTT
TRBD2,TRBJ2-7,once,TRBV4-2,CASSQGGGGSYEQYF,TGTGCCAGCAGCCAAGGGGGCGGGGGCTCCTACGAGCAGTACTTC
NA,TRBJ2-7,NA,TRBV29-1,CSASEGAPYEQYF,TGCAGCGCATCGGAAGGTGCTCCCTACGAGCAGTACTTC
NA,TRBJ1-2,NA,TRBV7-2,CASSLDEGGYTF,TGTGCCAGCAGCTTAGACGAGGGTGGCTACACCTTC
TRBD2,TRBJ2-7,NA,TRBV2,CASSTLAASSYEQYF,TGTGCCAGCAGTACTCTAGCGGCGAGCTCCTACGAGCAGTACTTC
TRBD1,TRBJ1-3,once,TRBV30,CAWSTLGQATSGNTIYF,TGTGCCTGGAGTACCCTAGGACAGGCGACCTCTGGAAACACCATATATTTT
NA,TRBJ1-4,NA,TRBV4-1,CASSSPGLGEEKLFF,TGCGCCAGCAGCTCTCCGGGCCTCGGGGAAGAAAAACTGTTTTTT
TRBD2,TRBJ2-7,NA,TRBV27,CASSFDTSGSYEQYF,TGTGCCAGCAGTTTTGATACTAGCGGGAGTTACGAGCAGTACTTC
NA,TRBJ2-1,few,TRBV27,CASSSWRETENEQFF,TGTGCCAGCAGTTCGTGGAGGGAGACCGAAAATGAGCAGTTCTTC
NA,TRBJ1-1,NA,TRBV6-1,CASSPQGITEAFF,TGTGCCAGCAGCCCACAGGGTATTACTGAAGCTTTCTTT
NA,TRBJ1-4,NA,TRBV7-9,CASSFANANEKLFF,TGTGCCAGCAGCTTTGCTAATGCAAATGAAAAGCTGTTTTTT
NA,TRBJ2-2,NA,TRBV5-1,CASSLGTPNTGELFF,TGCGCCAGCAGCTTGGGGACACCGAACACCGGGGAGCTGTTTTTT
TRBD1,TRBJ1-2,NA,TRBV27,CASSLGTGGGYGYTF,TGTGCCAGCAGTTTGGGTACAGGGGGAGGCTATGGCTACACCTTC
NA,TRBJ1-4,NA,TRBV7-8,CASSLGLSGFGEKLFF,TGTGCCAGCAGCTTAGGATTATCGGGGTTTGGTGAAAAACTGTTTTTT
NA,TRBJ1-5,NA,TRBV7-2,CASSSPGAGQPQHF,TGTGCCAGCAGCTCCCCAGGGGCAGGACAGCCCCAGCATTTT
TRBD1,TRBJ1-1,NA,TRBV6-4,CASRTGGSNTEAFF,TGTGCCAGCCGGACAGGGGGGAGTAACACTGAAGCTTTCTTT
NA,TRBJ2-7,NA,TRBV18,CASSATGGASYEQYF,TGTGCCAGCTCCGCCACGGGGGGCGCCTCCTACGAGCAGTACTTC
NA,TRBJ1-3,NA,TRBV9,CASSATGSSGNTIYF,TGTGCCAGCAGCGCAACAGGGAGCTCTGGAAACACCATATATTTT
NA,TRBJ2-5,few,TRBV7-9,CASSRLEETQYF,TGTGCCAGCAGCCGGTTGGAAGAGACCCAGTACTTC
TRBD2,TRBJ2-3,NA,TRBV28,CASSSYSGSSTDTQYF,TGTGCCAGCAGTTCCTATAGCGGGTCTAGCACAGATACGCAGTATTTT
NA,TRBJ1-4,NA,TRBV5-8,CASSQYSSEKLFF,TGTGCCAGCAGCCAATACAGTTCTGAAAAACTGTTTTTT
TRBD1,TRBJ2-3,once,TRBV2,CASKTGTATDTQYF,TGTGCCAGCAAAACTGGGACAGCGACAGATACGCAGTATTTT
TRBD1,TRBJ2-7,NA,TRBV27,CASSLLQGAYEQYF,TGTGCCAGCAGTTTGCTACAGGGGGCTTACGAGCAGTACTTC
NA,TRBJ1-1,NA,TRBV5-4,CASRGFMNTEAFF,TGTGCCAGCCGAGGGTTTATGAACACTGAAGCTTTCTTT
TRBD2,TRBJ2-1,NA,TRBV2,CASNLRGEDNEQFF,TGTGCCAGCAACTTGCGGGGGGAAGACAATGAGCAGTTCTTC
TRBD1,TRBJ1-2,NA,TRBV7-2,CASSLALWTGGRYSNYGYTF,TGTGCCAGCAGCTTAGCGTTGTGGACAGGGGGAAGATATTCAAACTATGGCTACACCTTC
NA,TRBJ1-5,NA,TRBV19,CASSMGGGSNQPQHF,TGTGCCAGTAGTATGGGGGGGGGTAGCAATCAGCCCCAGCATTTT
TRBD1,TRBJ2-7,NA,TRBV13,CASSVGVAGGEGNSYEQYF,TGTGCCAGCAGCGTAGGAGTGGCAGGGGGCGAGGGAAATTCCTACGAGCAGTACTTC
NA,TRBJ1-2,NA,TRBV6-1,CASSEGVRNYGYTF,TGTGCCAGCAGTGAAGGCGTACGGAACTATGGCTACACCTTC
NA,TRBJ1-3,NA,TRBV6-1,CAGSELRVWVSGNTIYF,TGTGCCGGCAGTGAACTCAGGGTCTGGGTCTCTGGAAACACCATATATTTT